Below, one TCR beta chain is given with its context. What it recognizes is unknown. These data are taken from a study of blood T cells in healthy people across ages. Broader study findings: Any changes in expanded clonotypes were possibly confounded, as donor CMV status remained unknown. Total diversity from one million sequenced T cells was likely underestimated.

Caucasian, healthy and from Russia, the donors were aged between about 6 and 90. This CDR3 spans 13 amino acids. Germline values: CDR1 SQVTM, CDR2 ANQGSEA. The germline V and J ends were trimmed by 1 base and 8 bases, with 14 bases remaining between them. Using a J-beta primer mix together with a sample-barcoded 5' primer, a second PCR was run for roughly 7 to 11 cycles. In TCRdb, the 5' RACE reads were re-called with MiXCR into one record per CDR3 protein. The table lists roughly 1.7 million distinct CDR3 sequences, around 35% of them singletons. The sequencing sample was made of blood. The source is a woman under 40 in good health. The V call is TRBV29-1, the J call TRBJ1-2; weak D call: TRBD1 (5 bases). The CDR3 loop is CSVEGEGISGYTF. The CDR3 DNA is TGCAGCGTTGAAGGTGAGGGGATTAGCGGCTACACCTTC.